This passage covers 21 T cell receptor beta chains from one sample sequenced in a study of T cell repertoires in cytomegalovirus infection. TCRdb redid the calling of the reads with MiXCR, one entry per CDR3 protein. The sample has around 89,000 distinct CDR3 sequences, less than 30% seen once; the top ten hold less than 75%. Antigens of these TCRs are unknown. The sample in question was CD8+ T cells from cultured PBMCs, obtained from culture after CMV antigen stimulation. These receptors all stem from a human donor in good health (CMV status not recorded). Some clones in this sample may be carry-over from other donors' samples.

There are a few counts of this clonotype. The V and J genes are TRBV10-3 and TRBJ1-5, with TRBD1 matching over 8 bases. V lost 4 bases, J lost 6 bases, and 8 bases stayed unmatched. Germline lookup yields CDR1 ENHRY and CDR2 SYGVKD. This CDR3 is built from 15 residues. CDR3 DNA sequence: TGTGCCATCAGTGGAGGCAGGGGGCTTGGTCAGCCCCAGCATTTT. Its translation: CAISGGRGLGQPQHF.

V usage is TRBV27 and J usage is TRBJ1-6, with D possibly TRBD1 on 6 matching bases. Germline loops: CDR1 MNHEY, CDR2 SMNVEV (reference sequence). V was shortened by 2 bases and J by 9 bases, with 23 bases between the two germline ends. The CDR3 is made up of 18 amino acids. The CDR3 DNA reads TGTGCCAGCAGTTTACAGCTCCAGACACGAGGGGGAGGTTCACCCCTCCACTTT. This translates into CASSLQLQTRGGGSPLHF.

This clonotype was seen repeatedly, ten times or more. The chain uses TRBV7-6 and TRBJ2-4; 11 bases are shared with TRBD1. The V and J ends lost 5 bases and 3 bases, in that order; junction bases with no gene match: 6. This CDR3 has 16 residues. Germline CDR1 SGHVS, CDR2 FNYEAQ. The CDR3 region is CASSPGQGAYKNIQYF. The CDR3 bases are TGTGCCAGCAGCCCAGGACAGGGGGCCTACAAAAACATTCAGTACTTC.

A remark on this clonotype: One end of the junction is discordant with germline, which a read error may explain. The V and J genes are TRBV19 and TRBJ2-1, with 7 bases that match TRBD2. The germline gives CDR1 LNHDA, CDR2 SQIVND (reference sequence). There are 12 residues in the CDR3. CDR3 DNA sequence: TGTGCCAGTAGCCTAGAGGGCGGGGGTGAGCAGTTC. Its translation is CASSLEGGGEQF.

This chain uses TRBV18 with TRBJ1-2; no reliable D call. V lost 6 bases to trimming and J lost 8 bases, with 16 bases between them. This CDR3 has 13 amino acids. Germline lookup yields CDR1 KGHSH and CDR2 LQKENI. This chain's CDR3 is CASSSDPTWGYTF. The CDR3, as DNA: TGTGCCAGCTCGTCGGACCCCACTTGGGGCTACACCTTC.

This clonotype has just a few counts. The chain employs TRBV11-3 and TRBJ2-2; TRBD2 matches 10 bases. Per the germline V gene, CDR1 is SGHNT and CDR2 is YENEEA. V gave up 3 bases and J gave up 0 bases; unmatched junction bases: 4. The CDR3 is made up of 17 amino acids. The CDR3 here is CASSFPTSGANTGELFF. The CDR3 DNA is TGTGCCAGCAGCTTCCCCACTAGCGGGGCGAACACCGGGGAGCTGTTTTTT.

The chain links TRBV6-1 to TRBJ2-5; a weak D match, TRBD2 (5 bases). Germline CDR1 reads MNHNS; CDR2 reads SASEGT. V was clipped by 5 bases and J by 5 bases, with 21 bases between them. The length of the CDR3 is 16 residues. The CDR3 region has the DNA TGTGCCAGCAGTTACGAGGGATGGGTTCTGGCGGAGACCCAGTACTTC. Its protein product is CASSYEGWVLAETQYF.

The rearrangement uses TRBV3-1 and TRBJ2-4; D ambiguous. Germline V gene data show CDR1 as LGHDT and CDR2 as YNNKEL (reference sequence). V was pared by 4 bases and J by 0 bases, with 7 bases between. The CDR3 runs to 14 residues. CDR3 nucleotide sequence: TGTGCCAGCAGCCTCGAGATAGCCAAAAACATTCAGTACTTC. Amino acid sequence: CASSLEIAKNIQYF.

The V gene is TRBV28, the J gene TRBJ2-1; 7 bases fit TRBD1. V was clipped by 7 bases and J by 14 bases; unmatched bases: 8. CDR3 length equals 11 residues. Per germline, CDR1 MDHEN and CDR2 SYDVKM. The CDR3: CASISYRGEFF. In DNA form, the CDR3 reads TGTGCCAGCATCTCGTACAGGGGAGAGTTCTTC.

This sequence joins TRBV7-6 and TRBJ1-4; TRBD1 might be the D (6 bases). The germline V gene encodes CDR1 SGHVS and CDR2 FNYEAQ. V was trimmed by 5 bases and J by 11 bases, leaving 18 bases between them. The CDR3 spans 14 residues. CDR3 nucleotide sequence: TGTGCCAGCAGCCCGCCGGGGGCAGGTTCCAAACTGTTTTTT. Translation: CASSPPGAGSKLFF. Full variable domain (missing parts from reference TRBV7-6 and TRBJ1-4): GAGVSQSPRYKVTKRGQDVALRCDPISGHVSLYWYRQALGQGPEFLTYFNYEAQQDKSGLPNDRFSAERPEGSISTLTIQRTEQRDSAMYRCASSPPGAGSKLFFGSGTQLSVL.

This clonotype was detected ten times or more. This chain links TRBV24-1 with TRBJ2-1, with D possibly TRBD1 on 5 matching bases. In germline, CDR1 is KGHDR, CDR2 SFDVKD. With 3 bases removed from V and 8 bases from J, the gap between germline ends came to 10 bases. The CDR3 is made up of 13 amino acids. The CDR3 is CATSDRWGDEQFF. CDR3 bases: TGTGCCACCAGTGATAGATGGGGCGATGAGCAGTTCTTC.

This clonotype was observed many times. The chain combines TRBV2 with TRBJ2-5, with D possibly matching TRBD2 (6 bases). Trimming stripped 7 bases from V and 5 bases from J, with 32 bases between. This CDR3 has 19 residues. Germline V gives CDR1 SNHLY, CDR2 FYNNEI. This CDR3 is CASKFSAGTGFFRVETQYF. The DNA for the CDR3 is TGTGCCAGCAAATTCTCCGCTGGGACTGGCTTTTTCAGGGTGGAGACCCAGTACTTC. Full variable domain (outside the CDR3, taken from reference TRBV2 and TRBJ2-5): EPEVTQTPSHQVTQMGQEVILRCVPISNHLYFYWYRQILGQKVEFLVSFYNNEISEKSEIFDDQFSVERPDGSNFTLKIRSTKLEDSAMYFCASKFSAGTGFFRVETQYFGPGTRLLVL.

The chain combines TRBV12-3 or TRBV12-4 with TRBJ2-7; D uncertain. V lost 6 bases and J 3 bases, leaving 15 bases between the germline ends. The CDR3 contains 14 residues. As DNA, the CDR3 is TGTGCCAGCAGCATCCTCGGCCCTCTCTACGAGCAGTACTTC. Translating gives CASSILGPLYEQYF.

V gene TRBV12-3 or TRBV12-4 combines with J gene TRBJ2-5; D gene uncertain. The CDR3 loop spans 13 amino acids. The V end was cut by 2 bases, the J end by 2 bases, with 6 bases between. In nucleotides, the CDR3 is TGTGCCAGCAGTTTAACGGATCAAGAGACCCAGTACTTC. Translated: CASSLTDQETQYF.

This clonotype was detected ten times or more. This sequence joins TRBV7-9 and TRBJ2-7, with TRBD2 matching over 14 bases. CDR1 and CDR2 from the germline V gene are SEHNR and FQNEAQ (reference sequence). This CDR3 contains 16 residues. J lost 2 bases, V lost 6 bases, and 6 bases had no gene match. CDR3 in DNA: TGTGCCAGCAGTCCGGGACTAGCGGGGGCTCCCTACGAGCAGTACTTC. Its translation: CASSPGLAGAPYEQYF.

V usage is TRBV20-1 and J usage is TRBJ1-1; possible D gene TRBD1, 6 bases. V was clipped by 0 bases and J by 3 bases, with 8 bases between them. CDR1 is DFQATT, CDR2 SNEGSKA, per germline (reference sequence). This CDR3 comprises 13 residues. CDR3: CSARDPGDTEAFF. CDR3 DNA: TGCAGTGCTAGAGATCCAGGGGACACTGAAGCTTTCTTT.

The gene calls are TRBV28 and TRBJ1-3; D call uncertain. The germline gives CDR1 MDHEN, CDR2 SYDVKM. Trimming pared 6 bases from V and 1 base from J, leaving 19 bases between. There are 17 residues in the CDR3. CDR3 amino acids: CASSSAFGRFSGNTIYF. The CDR3 DNA follows: TGTGCCAGCAGCTCCGCTTTCGGGAGATTTTCTGGAAACACCATATATTTT.

In this sample, this clonotype turned up a few times. V usage is TRBV18 and J usage is TRBJ2-5, with D hard to call. Deletions cut 2 bases from V and 4 bases from J, with 17 bases between. The CDR3 runs 16 residues. The germline V gene encodes CDR1 KGHSH and CDR2 LQKENI. The CDR3 DNA reads TGTGCCAGCTCACCAGAGCCCGGGTTCGTAGGAGAGACCCAGTACTTC. It encodes CASSPEPGFVGETQYF.

This clonotype came up many times. The genes are TRBV19 and TRBJ2-1; TRBD2 aligns across 9 bases. The CDR3 extends over 15 amino acids. Unmatched junction bases numbered 6, after V lost 5 bases and J lost 4 bases. Germline loops: CDR1 LNHDA, CDR2 SQIVND (reference sequence). CDR3 protein: CASSLAGATYNEQFF. For the CDR3, the DNA is TGTGCCAGTAGTTTAGCGGGAGCCACTTACAATGAGCAGTTCTTC.

This clonotype was detected ten times or more. The J gene is TRBJ2-1, the V gene TRBV18; D possibly corresponds to TRBD1 (5 bases). The germline V and J ends were trimmed by 8 bases and 6 bases, with 11 bases remaining between them. Per the germline V gene, CDR1 is KGHSH and CDR2 is LQKENI. This CDR3 comprises 12 residues. CDR3 loop: CASGAGSNEQFF. The CDR3 bases are TGTGCCAGCGGGGCTGGATCCAATGAGCAGTTCTTC.

This clonotype was seen once. The rearrangement uses TRBV24-1 and TRBJ2-2; TRBD1 might be the D (6 bases). V was trimmed by 3 bases and J by 1 base, leaving 14 bases between them. This CDR3 is built from 17 residues. Germline lookup yields CDR1 KGHDR and CDR2 SFDVKD. The CDR3 protein is CATSDPGQIKNTGELFF. The DNA for the CDR3 is TGTGCCACCAGTGATCCTGGACAGATAAAGAACACCGGGGAGCTGTTTTTT.